This T cell receptor (beta chain) was documented in a study of CD8 T cells in Susac syndrome. Trimming cost V 5 bases and J 4 bases, with 15 bases left between them. The length of the CDR3 is 14 residues. Germline-derived CDR1 and CDR2 are SGHRS and YFSETQ. RNA totalling roughly 0.5 to 1 ug underwent reverse transcription with random hexamers. TCRdb reprocessed the immunoSEQ multiplex PCR reads via MiXCR and lists one record per CDR3 protein. Found here are 100,000 to 150,000 distinct CDR3 sequences, roughly 93% of them singletons; the top ten hold under 0.095%. In blood CD8+ and CD4+ T cells, TCR beta underwent sequencing.

The clonotype comes from a human donor with multiple sclerosis. Sequenced: CD4+ T cells from PBMCs. The V gene is TRBV5-1, the J gene TRBJ2-5; possibly TRBD1 for D (6 bases). The DNA for the CDR3 is TGCGCCAGCAGTGCCGGGACACAGAGAGAGACCCAGTACTTC. This translates into CASSAGTQRETQYF.